This T cell receptor beta chain was sequenced in a study of blood T cell repertoires in COVID-19. Study details: There were acute and convalescent COVID-19 samples, and they came from the United States, Italy and Spain.

Profiling relied on immunoSEQ multiplex PCR, and the TCRdb table lists in-frame clones only, not all of them. The sample shows 200,000 to 250,000 clones, 86% of them seen only once. This clone was found a few times. The CDR3 runs to 15 residues. The rearrangement joins TRBV21-1 to TRBJ1-1; the D call TRBD1 from the table was never checked on the DNA. TRBV21-1 is a recognized pseudogene. The sequenced material came from peripheral blood. The clonotype was recovered from a woman aged 45-65 years with COVID-19, enrolled during active disease. CDR3: CASSDKTGSNTEAFF. CDR3 in DNA: TGTGCCAGCAGCGACAAGACAGGGTCGAACACTGAAGCTTTCTTT.